These 25 T cell receptor beta chains originate from one sample sequenced in a study of CD8+CD57+ T cells in acquired aplastic anemia. Profiles of TCR beta VDJ and CDR3 were generated from a genomic DNA template. TCRdb recomputed calls from the reads with MiXCR, one row per CDR3 protein. The repertoire holds about 190,000 distinct CDR3 sequences, with around 50% as singletons. The sample was sorted CD4+, CD8+, or CD8+CD57+ T cells (not recorded which) from PBMCs. The receptors come from a human donor in good health, serving as a control.

The chain links TRBV20-1 to TRBJ1-1; tentatively, D is TRBD1 (6 bases). Trimming shortened V by 6 bases and J by 1 base, and 9 bases separated the two germline ends. The CDR3 spans 12 residues. Germline V gene lookup returns CDR1 DFQATT and CDR2 SNEGSKA (reference sequence). The CDR3 loop is CSADRQNTEAFF. The CDR3 region has the DNA TGCAGTGCGGACAGACAGAACACTGAAGCTTTCTTT.

In its sample, this clonotype was seen many times. The V gene is TRBV20-1, the J gene TRBJ1-1, with TRBD1 as a possible D gene (5 bases). The CDR3 length is 15 residues. Trimming took 1 base from V and 2 from J, leaving 14 bases between them. The V gene's germline CDR1 is DFQATT and CDR2 SNEGSKA (reference sequence). CDR3 sequence (DNA): TGCAGTGCTAGAGCGTTACTGAGGGGTAACACTGAAGCTTTCTTT. Protein: CSARALLRGNTEAFF.

The V gene is TRBV2, the J gene TRBJ2-2; TRBD2 matches 11 bases. Germline V gives CDR1 SNHLY, CDR2 FYNNEI. J was trimmed by 1 base and V by 5 bases; bases with no gene match: 3. The CDR3 length is 16 residues. CDR3 residues: CASSPGTSGNTGELFF. The CDR3 region has the DNA TGTGCCAGCAGTCCTGGGACTAGCGGGAACACCGGGGAGCTGTTTTTT.

The chain joins TRBV7-8 to TRBJ2-2; D remains unclear. The CDR3 length is 13 residues. Germline lookup yields CDR1 SGHVS and CDR2 FQNEAQ. V was clipped by 6 bases and J by 3 bases, with 8 bases between them. For the CDR3, the DNA is TGTGCCAGCAGTCCCCAATACACCGGGGAGCTGTTTTTT. As protein: CASSPQYTGELFF. The complete variable domain, with remaining parts taken from reference TRBV7-8 and TRBJ2-2, reads GAGVSQSPRYKVAKRGQDVALRCDPISGHVSLFWYQQALGQGPEFLTYFQNEAQLDKSGLPSDRFFAERPEGSVSTLKIQRTQQEDSAVYLCASSPQYTGELFFGEGSRLTVL.

This chain connects TRBV10-3 to TRBJ2-1; 8 positions agree with TRBD1. Germline V lookup: CDR1 ENHRY, CDR2 SYGVKD. The CDR3 covers 13 residues. The trim removed 10 bases at V and 4 bases at J, leaving 6 bases unmatched. In nucleotides, the CDR3 is TGTGCCACGGGACAGGCGACTTACAATGAGCAGTTCTTC. This gives the protein CATGQATYNEQFF.

This clonotype was detected only once. V and J are TRBV7-3 and TRBJ2-7, with D possibly called TRBD1 or TRBD2 (5 bases each). The CDR3 loop spans 15 amino acids. Trimming took off 2 bases at V and 0 bases at J, with 11 bases between the two ends. The germline gives CDR1 SGHTA, CDR2 FQGTGA. CDR3 in amino acids: CASSLHGGYSYEQYF. The CDR3 bases are TGTGCCAGCAGCTTACATGGGGGATACTCCTACGAGCAGTACTTC. The complete variable domain, with remaining parts taken from reference TRBV7-3 and TRBJ2-7, reads GAGVSQTPSNKVTEKGKYVELRCDPISGHTALYWYRQSLGQGPEFLIYFQGTGAADDSGLPNDRFFAVRPEGSVSTLKIQRTERGDSAVYLCASSLHGGYSYEQYFGPGTRLTVT.

The chain uses TRBV3-1 and TRBJ1-2; no clear D. V dropped 6 bases and J dropped 3 bases, with 17 bases sitting between them. Looked up from germline, CDR1 is LGHDT and CDR2 is YNNKEL (reference sequence). CDR3 length equals 15 residues. The CDR3 bases are TGTGCCAGCAGGCCCCCGGGAAGTATCTACTATGGCTACACCTTC. Translation gives CASRPPGSIYYGYTF.

This clonotype was detected a few times. The rearrangement links TRBV5-1 to TRBJ1-2, with D possibly matching TRBD1 (6 bases). Germline V gives CDR1 SGHRS, CDR2 YFSETQ. V was clipped by 4 bases and J by 6 bases, with 16 bases between them. The CDR3 is made up of 14 amino acids. CDR3 loop: CASSARTGLHGYTF. CDR3 DNA sequence: TGCGCCAGCAGCGCCAGAACAGGGTTGCATGGCTACACCTTC.

This chain connects TRBV19 to TRBJ1-2, with D hard to call. V was trimmed by 9 bases and J by 2 bases, leaving 13 bases between them. The CDR3 totals 13 residues. Germline V gene lookup returns CDR1 LNHDA and CDR2 SQIVND (reference sequence). The CDR3 bases are TGTGCCAGCACGGATAGCGAGAACTATGGCTACACCTTC. Translated, it gives CASTDSENYGYTF.

V and J are TRBV19 and TRBJ1-6; 8 positions match TRBD1. With 6 bases clipped from V and 8 bases from J, the junction kept 15 bases outside the gene matches. Germline values: CDR1 LNHDA, CDR2 SQIVND (reference sequence). CDR3 length: 17 amino acids. The CDR3 loop reads CASRQRLGQGIHSPLHF. CDR3 DNA sequence: TGTGCCAGTAGGCAAAGATTAGGACAGGGTATTCATTCACCCCTCCACTTT.

This clonotype was counted at least ten times. The CDR3 loop is CASSLGGREETQYF. The CDR3 nucleotides are TGTGCCAGCAGCTTAGGCGGTAGAGAAGAGACCCAGTACTTC. The rearrangement uses TRBV7-8 and TRBJ2-5; D not certain. This CDR3 spans 14 amino acids. V lost 1 base, J lost 3 bases, and 9 bases lay in between. CDR1 SGHVS and CDR2 FQNEAQ come from the germline V gene.

The V gene is TRBV29-1, the J gene TRBJ1-2, with no clear D. CDR1 and CDR2 from the germline V gene are SQVTM and ANQGSEA. CDR3 length: 11 amino acids. V was trimmed by 5 bases and J by 0 bases, leaving 4 bases between them. The CDR3 spells CSVIANYGYTF. The DNA of the CDR3 is TGCAGCGTTATAGCTAACTATGGCTACACCTTC.

The chain has TRBV2 and TRBJ1-3; D may be TRBD1 (6 bases). Trimming stripped 2 bases from V and 0 bases from J, with 8 bases between. This CDR3 is 15 amino acids long. Germline values: CDR1 SNHLY, CDR2 FYNNEI. The CDR3 loop is CASSERGASGNTIYF. The CDR3 region has the DNA TGTGCCAGCAGTGAAAGGGGGGCCTCTGGAAACACCATATATTTT.

This chain joins TRBV2 and TRBJ1-6; 7 bases are a match to TRBD1. This CDR3 contains 15 residues. Trimming at V came to 1 base and at J to 9 bases, leaving 6 bases not matched to a gene. The germline V gene encodes CDR1 SNHLY and CDR2 FYNNEI. DNA of the CDR3: TGTGCCAGCAGTGAAGGACAGGGTTTGGGTTCACCCCTCCACTTT. Encoded protein: CASSEGQGLGSPLHF.

The J gene is TRBJ1-2, the V gene TRBV7-2; D not resolved. CDR1 is SGHTA and CDR2 is FQGNSA in the germline V gene. This CDR3 spans 14 amino acids. The V end lost 0 bases, the J end lost 4 bases, and 9 bases lay between the germline ends. CDR3 DNA sequence: TGTGCCAGCAGCTTAGCCCTCGCGAGCTATGGCTACACCTTC. Encoded protein: CASSLALASYGYTF.

The chain uses TRBV5-1 and TRBJ2-7; D might be TRBD1 (6 bases). V was trimmed by 3 bases and J by 1 base, leaving 11 bases between them. This CDR3 has 14 residues. Germline assignment: CDR1 SGHRS and CDR2 YFSETQ. The CDR3 loop is CASSYRQASYEQYF. The CDR3 DNA follows: TGCGCCAGCAGCTACCGACAGGCATCCTACGAGCAGTACTTC.

The V and J genes are TRBV27 and TRBJ1-1; perhaps TRBD1 as D (6 bases). The CDR3 sequence is 15 residues long. Germline assignment: CDR1 MNHEY and CDR2 SMNVEV (reference sequence). V was trimmed by 5 bases and J by 6 bases, leaving 19 bases between them. The CDR3 sequence: CASSPSTGRHAEAFF. DNA of the CDR3: TGTGCCAGCAGTCCCTCGACAGGCCGGCACGCTGAAGCTTTCTTT.

The chain is built from TRBV12-3 or TRBV12-4 and TRBJ2-1; 8 nucleotides align to TRBD1. The CDR3 spans 15 residues. J was trimmed by 9 bases and V by 0 bases; bases with no gene match: 7. CDR3 bases: TGTGCCAGCAGTTTAGCGCTTAGGACAGGGAGTGAGCAGTTCTTC. Encoded protein: CASSLALRTGSEQFF.

This clonotype was found many times. V gene TRBV5-6 combines with J gene TRBJ2-7; a weak D match, TRBD1 (5 bases). V was clipped by 1 base and J by 2 bases, with 16 bases between them. The CDR3 totals 16 residues. CDR1 SGHDT and CDR2 YYEEEE come from the germline V gene. The CDR3 is CASSLTTVTLTYEQYF. CDR3 DNA: TGTGCCAGCAGCTTGACGACAGTTACCCTGACCTACGAGCAGTACTTC.

This clonotype was detected many times. This chain links TRBV18 with TRBJ1-6, with 10 bases identical to TRBD1. Germline-derived CDR1 and CDR2 are KGHSH and LQKENI. Germline trimming cut 6 bases from V and 10 bases from J; bases unmatched to any gene: 6. CDR3 length: 14 amino acids. The CDR3 DNA follows: TGTGCCAGCTCGTTGACAGGGGGCGAATCACCCCTCCACTTT. It codes for CASSLTGGESPLHF.

This clonotype has ten or more counts. The chain employs TRBV19 and TRBJ1-1; D gene unclear. The CDR3 consists of 17 residues. CDR1 and CDR2 from the germline V gene are LNHDA and SQIVND (reference sequence). V lost 5 bases and J lost 0, with 19 bases in between. The CDR3 reads CASSFPPSGDLNTEAFF. DNA of the CDR3: TGTGCCAGTAGTTTCCCACCAAGCGGGGATTTGAACACTGAAGCTTTCTTT.

This clonotype appeared a single time. The V call is TRBV2, the J call TRBJ2-1; D gene ambiguous. CDR3 length: 12 amino acids. V lost 7 bases, J lost 0 bases, and 4 bases lay in between. CDR1 SNHLY and CDR2 FYNNEI come from the germline V gene. The CDR3 bases are TGTGCCAGCACAACCTCCTACAATGAGCAGTTCTTC. Its translation: CASTTSYNEQFF.

Ten or more counts support this clonotype. The chain has TRBV7-9 and TRBJ2-1; TRBD1 aligns across 10 bases. Per the germline V gene, CDR1 is SEHNR and CDR2 is FQNEAQ (reference sequence). This CDR3 comprises 14 residues. V lost 5 bases and J lost 9; bases outside the gene matches: 7. The CDR3 coding sequence is TGTGCCAGCAGCCAGGACAGGGGGGGAAGTGAGCAGTTCTTC. Amino acids: CASSQDRGGSEQFF.

In its sample, this clonotype was seen many times. The chain has TRBV5-1 and TRBJ1-4; the D gene is possibly TRBD1 (5 bases). CDR3 size: 14 residues. Germline CDR1 and CDR2: SGHRS and YFSETQ. V was clipped by 4 bases and J by 5 bases, with 12 bases between them. CDR3 in amino acids: CASSPGRENEKLFF. CDR3 coding DNA: TGCGCCAGCAGCCCGGGACGGGAAAATGAAAAACTGTTTTTT.

Comments on this clonotype: A read error is likely, as this CDR3 ends without the conserved phenylalanine or tryptophan. V usage is TRBV12-3 or TRBV12-4 and J usage is TRBJ1-4, with D possibly matching TRBD1 (6 bases). With 5 bases removed from V and 4 bases from J, the gap between germline ends came to 26 bases. The CDR3 has 19 amino acids. CDR3 sequence (DNA): TGTGCCAGCAGTAGAAGGACATCAGGGGACGCTGAGAATAATGAAAAACTGTTTCTT. Translated: CASSRRTSGDAENNEKLFL.